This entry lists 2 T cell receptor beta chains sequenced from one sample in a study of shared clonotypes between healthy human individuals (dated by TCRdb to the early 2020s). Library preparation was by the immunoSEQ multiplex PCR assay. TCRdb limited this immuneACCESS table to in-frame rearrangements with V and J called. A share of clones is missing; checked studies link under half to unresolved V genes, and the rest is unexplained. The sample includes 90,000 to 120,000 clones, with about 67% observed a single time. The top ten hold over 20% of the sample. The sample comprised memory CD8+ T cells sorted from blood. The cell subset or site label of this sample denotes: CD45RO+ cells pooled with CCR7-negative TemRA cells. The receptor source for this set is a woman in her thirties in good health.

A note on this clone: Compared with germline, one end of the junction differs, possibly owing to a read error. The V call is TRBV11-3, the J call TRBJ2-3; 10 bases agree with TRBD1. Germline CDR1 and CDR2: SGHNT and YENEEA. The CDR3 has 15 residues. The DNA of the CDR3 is TGTGCCAGCAGCTTAGATTCTTCTGGGACAGGGGCGGTCCCTTTT. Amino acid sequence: CASSLDSSGTGAVPF.

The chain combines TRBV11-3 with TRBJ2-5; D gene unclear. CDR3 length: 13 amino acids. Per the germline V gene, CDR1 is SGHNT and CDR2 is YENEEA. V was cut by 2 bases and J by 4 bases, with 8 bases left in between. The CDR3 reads CASSLTPTETQYF. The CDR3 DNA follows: TGTGCCAGCAGCTTAACGCCTACAGAGACCCAGTACTTC.